Presented here are 5 T cell receptor beta chains from one specimen sequenced in a study of Graves' ophthalmopathy and Graves' hyperthyroidism (dated by TCRdb to between 2018 and 2020). The run used an Illumina HiSeq 2000. TCR beta CDR3 regions were amplified from RNA transcripts for repertoire sequencing. The first round was an RT-PCR using HTBI primers with the Qiagen OneStep RT-PCR kit, and this first round was followed by a second-round multiplex PCR, then size selection and purification. TCRdb took the public reads, trimmed them with fastp at Q25, ran MiXCR for clone calling and kept in-frame beta chains. Identical CDR3 proteins give one entry, which carries the most common genes and DNA. Across this sample there are more than 550,000 distinct CDR3 sequences, with over 40% seen only once. In total, the top ten clones hold more than 2.5% of the sample. The sequenced sample consisted of peripheral blood. All receptors come from an adult man with Graves' ophthalmopathy.

The rearrangement joins TRBV10-3 to TRBJ2-3, with 11 bases matching TRBD2. CDR1 ENHRY and CDR2 SYGVKD come from the germline V gene. Losses at the gene ends were 5 bases for V and 0 bases for J; bases not matched to a gene: 4. The CDR3 runs to 16 residues. CDR3 sequence reads: CAISHSGRASTDTQYF. Written as DNA, the CDR3 is TGTGCCATCAGTCATAGCGGGAGGGCAAGCACAGATACGCAGTATTTT.

This clonotype has a count of ten or more. The chain carries TRBV24-1 and TRBJ2-7; 7 bases fit TRBD2. There are 13 residues in the CDR3. The V and J ends lost 5 bases and 0 bases, in that order; junction bases with no gene match: 0. Germline V gives CDR1 KGHDR, CDR2 SFDVKD. This CDR3 reads CATSGGSSYEQYF. CDR3 sequence (DNA): TGTGCCACCAGTGGCGGGAGCTCCTACGAGCAGTACTTC.

At least ten counts were recorded for this clonotype. The chain employs TRBV9 and TRBJ2-5; the match to TRBD2 covers 8 bases. The CDR3 is made up of 17 amino acids. Germline CDR1 and CDR2: SGDLS and YYNGEE. The junction had 10 bases not matched to a gene; V was cut back by 1 base and J by 2 bases. The CDR3 DNA sequence: TGTGCCAGCAGCGTATCCGGAAGCGGGGGTAGGCAAGAGACCCAGTACTTC. This translates into CASSVSGSGGRQETQYF.

This clonotype was recorded at least ten times. The chain couples TRBV4-1 to TRBJ1-5, with D maybe TRBD1 (5 bases). This CDR3 has 14 amino acids. V shed 6 bases and J shed 3 bases, with 12 bases lying between them. Germline V gene sequence: CDR1 MGHRA, CDR2 YSYEKL. CDR3 residues: CASRAGWNNQPQHF. Here the CDR3 DNA reads TGCGCCAGCAGAGCAGGGTGGAACAATCAGCCCCAGCATTTT.

The rearrangement links TRBV7-9 to TRBJ2-1; a possible D gene is TRBD2 (6 bases). Germline V gene lookup returns CDR1 SEHNR and CDR2 FQNEAQ (reference sequence). Trimming took 5 bases from V and 6 from J, leaving 11 bases between them. This CDR3 is 13 amino acids long. The CDR3 DNA is TGTGCCAGCAGCCGCAACGGGAGCAATGAGCAGTTCTTC. Protein sequence: CASSRNGSNEQFF.